This TCR beta chain comes out of a study of CD8 T cells in ankylosing spondylitis. Study conclusions and caveats: Before this, some motif variants had been reported in reactive arthritis synovial fluid and blood.

V was pared by 4 bases and J by 4 bases, with 14 bases between. The CDR3 runs 15 residues. Per germline, CDR1 WNHNN and CDR2 SYGVQD (reference sequence). Each CDR3 protein gets one entry after TCRdb re-called the 5' RACE reads with MiXCR. This sample has 150,000 to 200,000 distinct CDR3 sequences, with around 20% found just once. Note on this clonotype: Its antigen is undetermined.

The clonotype originates from a male donor with ankylosing spondylitis or in good health (not recorded which). Input material: blood, either unsorted or a sorted T cell fraction (not recorded which). The chain uses TRBV10-1 and TRBJ2-1; the D call may be TRBD1 or TRBD2 (5 bases each). The CDR3 coding sequence is TGCGCCAGCAGTGGAGGAACAGGAGGATACAATGAGCAGTTCTTC. Encoded protein: CASSGGTGGYNEQFF.